A selection of T cell receptor beta chains follows, all from one sample in a study of T cells after yellow fever vaccination. TCRdb redid the calling of the 5' RACE reads with MiXCR, one entry per CDR3 protein. The sample lists over 20,000 distinct CDR3 sequences, under 5.5% occurring once. This material consisted of PBMCs, either bulk or a sorted T-cell subset (CD4+, CD8+, memory, or dextramer-sorted; not recorded which), taken 15 days after the yellow fever booster vaccination. The receptors shown here come from a man aged 30 to 39 who received the YFV17D yellow fever vaccine. CDR3s include the opening cysteine and the closing phenylalanine or tryptophan. A D gene is named only where the DNA matches it firmly. Some rows have no size entry. The others give once, few or many, or a class for an expanded clone.

v_call,j_call,d_call,clone_size,cdr3_aa,cdr3_nt
TRBV27,TRBJ2-2,-,many,CASSLSGGLNTGELFF,TGTGCCAGCAGTTTATCGGGGGGCCTGAACACCGGGGAGCTGTTTTTT
TRBV11-2,TRBJ2-1,-,many,CASSLMGLDNNEQFF,TGTGCCAGCAGCTTAATGGGACTCGACAACAATGAGCAGTTCTTC
TRBV9,TRBJ2-1,-,many,CASSVVPRGNEQFF,TGTGCCAGCAGCGTAGTGCCCCGAGGGAATGAGCAGTTCTTC
TRBV10-2,TRBJ1-1,-,many,CASSDEYTEAFF,TGCGCCAGCAGTGACGAGTACACTGAAGCTTTCTTT
TRBV5-1,TRBJ2-1,-,many,CASSSPLREEQFF,TGCGCCAGCAGCTCCCCACTGCGCGAGGAGCAGTTCTTC
TRBV7-2,TRBJ1-1,TRBD1,many,CASSLDPGGPEGAFF,TGTGCCAGCAGCTTAGATCCAGGGGGGCCCGAAGGAGCTTTCTTT
TRBV11-1,TRBJ2-7,TRBD2,-,CASSLSGLAGGFYEQYF,TGTGCCAGCAGCCTATCAGGACTAGCGGGAGGATTCTACGAGCAGTACTTC
TRBV19,TRBJ2-2,-,many,CASSSNRADNTGELFF,TGTGCCAGTAGTAGCAACAGGGCGGATAACACCGGGGAGCTGTTTTTT
TRBV12-3/TRBV12-4,TRBJ2-1,-,many,CASSLIPNEQFF,TGTGCCAGCAGTTTAATTCCCAATGAGCAGTTCTTC
TRBV11-2,TRBJ2-1,TRBD2,many,CASSRAGASYNEQFF,TGTGCCAGCAGCCGAGCGGGAGCGTCCTACAATGAGCAGTTCTTC
TRBV20-1,TRBJ2-5,-,many,CSARAGNLGETQYF,TGCAGTGCTAGAGCGGGCAACCTAGGGGAGACCCAGTACTTC
TRBV3-1,TRBJ1-2,-,many,CASSQEAQGRNYGYTF,TGTGCCAGCAGCCAAGAGGCCCAGGGAAGGAACTATGGCTACACCTTC
TRBV5-1,TRBJ2-5,TRBD2,many,CASSSGTSGIGQETQYF,TGCGCCAGCAGCTCCGGGACTAGCGGGATTGGCCAAGAGACCCAGTACTTC
TRBV12-3/TRBV12-4,TRBJ2-7,-,medium-sized,CASSLHSYEQYF,TGTGCCAGCAGTTTACACTCCTACGAGCAGTACTTC
TRBV6-2/TRBV6-3,TRBJ2-1,-,many,CASTNYNEQFF,TGTGCCAGCACCAATTACAATGAGCAGTTCTTC
TRBV10-3,TRBJ1-4,TRBD1,many,CAISPRQGENEKLFF,TGTGCCATCAGCCCCCGACAGGGGGAAAATGAAAAACTGTTTTTT
TRBV29-1,TRBJ2-7,TRBD2,many,CSVDVAGGAYEQYF,TGCAGCGTTGATGTAGCGGGAGGAGCCTACGAGCAGTACTTC